This is a list of T cell receptor beta chains from one sample in a study of shared clonotypes between healthy human individuals. Here immunoSEQ multiplex PCR was the method, and the copy in TCRdb shows in-frame clones only, minus some. This table has hundreds of thousands of clones, around 78% appearing once. Sequenced sample: PBMCs. The receptor set was obtained from a woman between 35 and 50 years old in good health. Some clones in this sample may be carry-over from other donors' samples. CDR3s include the opening cysteine and the closing phenylalanine or tryptophan.

v_call	j_call	cdr3_aa
TRBV28	TRBJ2-2	CAIKQLGEWERNTGELFF
TRBV6-1	TRBJ2-7	CASSEVSYPYEQYF
TRBV27	TRBJ2-5	CASSSPTSGQETQYF
TRBV30	TRBJ1-5	CAWSRGPNQPQHF
TRBV29-1	TRBJ2-7	CSVRALTGSYEQYF
TRBV7-2	TRBJ2-6	CASSPGQAGGANVLTF
TRBV15	TRBJ1-4	CATSRDRLRDRGEKLFF
TRBV7-8	TRBJ2-5	CASSLRETQETQYF
TRBV5-1	TRBJ1-1	CASSLVGTNTEAFF
TRBV30	TRBJ2-2	CAWSHRVNGELFF
TRBV11-2	TRBJ1-1	CASSLDRVANTEAFF
TRBV30	TRBJ2-5	CAGDRGETQYF
TRBV29-1	TRBJ2-1	CSVEVAEAGAYNEQFF
TRBV19	TRBJ1-3	CASSPGPRDSGNTIYF
TRBV18	TRBJ2-2	CASSEDRAGELFF
TRBV18	TRBJ2-6	CASSPRDNSGANVLTF
TRBV30	TRBJ2-7	CAWTTRGLGEQYF
TRBV6-5	TRBJ2-7	CASNLAGLPYEQYF
TRBV1	TRBJ1-2	CTSRKMCLRKTYGYTF
TRBV21-1	-	CASSKEADRRYEQYF
TRBV6-6	TRBJ2-7	CASRPPTSSYEQYF
TRBV5-6	TRBJ1-1	CASSTQGDMNTEAFF